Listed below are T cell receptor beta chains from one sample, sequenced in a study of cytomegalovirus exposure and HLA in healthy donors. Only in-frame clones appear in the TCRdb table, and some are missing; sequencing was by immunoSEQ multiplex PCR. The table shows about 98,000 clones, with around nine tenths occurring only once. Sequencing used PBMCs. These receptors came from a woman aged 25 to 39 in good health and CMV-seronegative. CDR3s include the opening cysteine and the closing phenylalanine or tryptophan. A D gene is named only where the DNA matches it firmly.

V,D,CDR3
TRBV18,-,CASSPGASAEAFF
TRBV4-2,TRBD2,CASSMSPGGYEQYF
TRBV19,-,CASSDYRDEQYF
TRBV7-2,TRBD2,CASSLTSGTDSYEQYF
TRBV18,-,CASSTLGGTDTQYF
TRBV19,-,CASSIAGGAGRNEQFF
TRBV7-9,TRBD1,CASSPQGETQYF
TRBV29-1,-,CSVVFLREAYEQYF
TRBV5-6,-,CASSLAVRKRSEAFF
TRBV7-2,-,CASSSTRAVAFF
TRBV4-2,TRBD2,CASSQKARASGRTVRGYEQYF
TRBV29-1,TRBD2,CSVRPREGSSYEQYF
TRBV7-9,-,CASSFGGQGSGNTIYF
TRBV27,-,CASSLYGQPTGNTIYF
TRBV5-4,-,CASSTSPMRGYTF
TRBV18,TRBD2,CASSHIVPSGGAPEQYF
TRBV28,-,CASSFVETQYF
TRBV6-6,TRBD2,CASSRGGYEQYF
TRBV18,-,CASSPAQYFRGYTF
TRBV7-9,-,CASSFRIDRLGGYTF
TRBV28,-,CASSLDSPGRAFF
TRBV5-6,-,CASSLEHAGNTIYF
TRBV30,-,CAWSPRRRNTEAFF
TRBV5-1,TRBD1,CASSLGTGRTEAFF
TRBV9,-,CASSVGGRSTDTQYF
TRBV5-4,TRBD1,CASSFDRDRDYGYTF
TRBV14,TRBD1,CASSPTGTASETQYF
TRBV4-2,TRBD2,CASSQDRSGGHNEQFF
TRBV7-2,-,CASSTQTLTIYF
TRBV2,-,CASTKTGPSYEQYF
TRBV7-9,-,CASSSPPQPQHF
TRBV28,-,CASRLPQGSGNTIYF
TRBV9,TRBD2,CASSVGRTSAYEQYF
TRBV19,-,CASSIKQGYEKLFF
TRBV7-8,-,CASSLGRVGNTEAFF
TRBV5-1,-,CASSLEGDYGYTF
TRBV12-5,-,CASGLVGGTDTQYF
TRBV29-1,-,CSVQGIGGYTF
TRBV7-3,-,CASSLNSGRGADTQYF
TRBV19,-,CASSMRAGGGEKLFF